A single sample gave rise to the 24 T cell receptor beta chains below, sequenced in a study of control samples from healthy donors and cancer patients. Using immunoSEQ multiplex PCR, the repertoire was profiled, and TCRdb retains in-frame clones only, with some absent. The sample has more than 85,000 clones, roughly 91% seen once. Sequenced: blood. The receptors originated from a woman between 45 and 60 years old in good health.

V usage is TRBV28 and J usage is TRBJ2-5; D call uncertain. The V gene's germline CDR1 is MDHEN and CDR2 SYDVKM. The V end was cut by 5 bases, the J end by 7 bases, with 14 bases between. The length of the CDR3 is 13 residues. DNA of the CDR3: TGTGCCAGCAGTCCCTCCGGAACCGGGACCCAGTACTTC. It is translated as CASSPSGTGTQYF.

The rearrangement links TRBV19 to TRBJ1-4, with D unclear. CDR1 is LNHDA, CDR2 SQIVND, per germline (reference sequence). The CDR3 spans 15 residues. The ends were cut back, 8 bases at V and 4 bases at J, with 17 bases in the middle. CDR3 protein: CASASAGSGNEKLFF. CDR3 nucleotides: TGTGCCAGTGCTTCCGCAGGCTCGGGTAATGAAAAACTGTTTTTT.

J is TRBJ1-1 and V is TRBV15; D is uncertain. With 1 base removed from V and 6 bases from J, the gap between germline ends came to 12 bases. The CDR3 length is 14 residues. Germline CDR1 and CDR2: LNHNV and YYDKDF (reference sequence). The CDR3 bases are TGTGCCACCAGCAGAGCTTGGGGTCCCCCTGAAGCTTTCTTT. Translating gives CATSRAWGPPEAFF. Full variable domain (remainder filled in from reference TRBV15 and TRBJ1-1): DAMVIQNPRYQVTQFGKPVTLSCSQTLNHNVMYWYQQKSSQAPKLLFHYYDKDFNNEADTPDNFQSRRPNTSFCFLDIRSPGLGDTAMYLCATSRAWGPPEAFFGQGTRLTVV.

This chain uses TRBV21-1 with TRBJ2-7; the table's D call, TRBD2, was not checked against the DNA. TRBV21-1 is a recognized pseudogene. The CDR3 runs 12 residues. The CDR3 here is CASSPPGYEQYF. Written as DNA, the CDR3 is TGTGCCAGCAGCCCGCCGGGGTACGAGCAGTACTTC.

Only one count was recorded for this clone. The chain has TRBV4-1 and TRBJ1-4; tentatively, D is TRBD1 (6 bases). V was pared by 4 bases and J by 1 base, with 19 bases between. The germline V gene has CDR1 MGHRA and CDR2 YSYEKL. There are 18 residues in the CDR3. CDR3 nucleotides: TGCGCCAGCAGCCCCCCAAAGGGGCAGGGGAGAACTAATGAAAAACTGTTTTTT. It is translated as CASSPPKGQGRTNEKLFF.

This chain connects TRBV9 to TRBJ2-2; D unclear. Germline V lookup: CDR1 SGDLS, CDR2 YYNGEE. Deletions cut 0 bases from V and 7 bases from J, with 10 bases between. CDR3 length: 14 residues. The CDR3 reads CASSVVPQDGELFF. The CDR3 bases are TGTGCCAGCAGCGTAGTGCCCCAGGACGGGGAGCTGTTTTTT.

The chain joins TRBV28 to TRBJ2-1, with 13 nucleotides matching TRBD2. This CDR3 contains 16 residues. In germline, CDR1 is MDHEN, CDR2 SYDVKM. With V trimmed by 4 bases and J by 11 bases, 11 bases remained unmatched. This CDR3 reads CASSSPGLAGKDQQFF. In nucleotides, the CDR3 is TGTGCCAGCAGTTCCCCGGGACTAGCGGGAAAGGATCAGCAGTTCTTC.

The CDR3 sequence is CASIGDSTYEQYF. In DNA form, the CDR3 reads TGTGCCAGCATTGGCGACTCCACCTACGAGCAGTACTTC. This sequence joins TRBV12-3 or TRBV12-4 and TRBJ2-7; D gene ambiguous. The V end lost 7 bases, the J end lost 2 bases, and 12 bases lay between the germline ends. This CDR3 contains 13 residues.

The V and J genes are TRBV7-9 and TRBJ1-6, with a possible D match to TRBD1 (6 bases). Germline V gives CDR1 SEHNR, CDR2 FQNEAQ (reference sequence). Trimming took off 5 bases at V and 6 bases at J, with 14 bases between the two ends. The CDR3 consists of 15 residues. Here the CDR3 DNA reads TGTGCCAGCAGCCCGTCGGACAGAATTAATTCACCCCTCCACTTT. Protein sequence: CASSPSDRINSPLHF.

This chain uses TRBV7-9 with TRBJ1-1; D remains ambiguous. The V end lost 2 bases, the J end lost 5 bases, and 21 bases lay between the germline ends. The CDR3 is 17 amino acids. The germline V gene has CDR1 SEHNR and CDR2 FQNEAQ (reference sequence). The CDR3 DNA sequence: TGTGCCAGCAGCTTACTGGCCATGGGGAGAATAAGGACTGAAGCTTTCTTT. Its translation is CASSLLAMGRIRTEAFF.

The chain is built from TRBV11-2 and TRBJ2-1, with 7 bases lining up with TRBD2. V lost 1 base, J lost 0 bases, and 3 bases stayed unmatched. The CDR3 extends over 16 amino acids. Germline loops: CDR1 SGHAT, CDR2 FQNNGV. The CDR3: CASSLGGGSSYNEQFF. As DNA, the CDR3 is TGTGCCAGCAGCTTAGGTGGCGGGAGCTCCTACAATGAGCAGTTCTTC.

This clone was found once. This rearrangement joins TRBV7-2 to TRBJ2-7; 7 nucleotides match TRBD2. V was pared by 1 base and J by 9 bases, with 12 bases of the junction left unmatched. The CDR3 has 15 residues. Germline-derived CDR1 and CDR2 are SGHTA and FQGNSA. The CDR3 bases are TGTGCCAGCAGCTTAGTACCGGGACCGGGGGGAGGGCAGTACGTC. This codes for CASSLVPGPGGGQYV.

This chain links TRBV6-5 with TRBJ1-1, with 7 nucleotides matching TRBD1. From germline, CDR1 is MNHEY and CDR2 SVGAGI. The CDR3 spans 15 residues. Trimming took 2 bases from V and 1 from J; bases not matched to a gene: 4. CDR3 sequence reads: CASSYTPGGNTEAFF. The CDR3 DNA sequence: TGTGCCAGCAGTTACACCCCAGGGGGGAACACTGAAGCTTTCTTT.

The chain joins TRBV12-3 or TRBV12-4 to TRBJ2-3; either TRBD1 or TRBD2 may supply D (6 bases each). Trimming left V 0 bases short and J 6 bases short, with 7 bases between. This CDR3 is 13 amino acids long. CDR3 in amino acids: CASSLAGGDTQYF. The CDR3 DNA reads as TGTGCCAGCAGTTTAGCGGGGGGCGATACGCAGTATTTT.

The chain recombines TRBV27 with TRBJ2-7; TRBD2 matches at 9 bases. Trimming took 3 bases from V and 0 from J; bases not matched to a gene: 9. Germline V CDR1 and CDR2: MNHEY, SMNVEV (reference sequence). The CDR3 length is 17 residues. As DNA, the CDR3 is TGTGCCAGCAGTTTTTATCGTGAGCGGGGGGACTCCTACGAGCAGTACGTC. This sequence encodes CASSFYRERGDSYEQYV.

This chain joins TRBV25-1 and TRBJ2-5, with no clear D. V lost 1 base and J 4 bases, leaving 13 bases between the germline ends. The CDR3 is 15 residues long. Germline CDR1 MGHDK, CDR2 SYGVNS. CDR3 nucleotide sequence: TGTGCCAGCAGTGAATTTGACCGGGCTCGAGAGACCCAGTACTTC. Its translation: CASSEFDRARETQYF.

V usage is TRBV20-1 and J usage is TRBJ1-2; D is uncertain. With 0 bases removed from V and 7 bases from J, the gap between germline ends came to 3 bases. The CDR3 spans 10 residues. The germline CDR1 and CDR2 sequences are DFQATT and SNEGSKA (reference sequence). As DNA, the CDR3 is TGCAGTGCTAGAGAGGTTGGCTACACCTTC. Protein: CSAREVGYTF.

The J gene is TRBJ2-2, the V gene TRBV4-3, with a tentative D call TRBD2 (6 bases). This CDR3 contains 16 residues. Germline V CDR1 and CDR2: LGHNA, YSLEER. Trimming cost V 0 bases and J 5 bases, with 13 bases left between them. The CDR3 is CASSQEAGRRTGELFF. The DNA for the CDR3 is TGCGCCAGCAGCCAAGAGGCAGGGAGGAGAACCGGGGAGCTGTTTTTT.

The chain links TRBV5-6 to TRBJ2-1; D uncertain. The V gene lost 3 bases and the J gene lost 9 bases, with 7 bases spanning the gap. CDR1 is SGHDT, CDR2 YYEEEE, per germline. The CDR3 is made up of 11 amino acids. The CDR3 DNA reads TGTGCCAGCAGCTCGTCAAGTGAGCAGTTCTTC. Its translation: CASSSSSEQFF.

This chain joins TRBV25-1 and TRBJ1-1, with D unresolved. Trimming cost V 3 bases and J 7 bases, with 6 bases left between them. CDR3 length: 11 residues. Germline V CDR1 and CDR2: MGHDK, SYGVNS. The DNA of the CDR3 is TGTGCCAGCAGTGACTTCTTTGAAGCTTTCTTT. This encodes CASSDFFEAFF.

The chain links TRBV6-6 to TRBJ2-5; 9 bases align to TRBD2. Germline CDR1 is MNHNY and CDR2 is SVGAGI (reference sequence). This CDR3 is built from 16 residues. J gave up 5 bases and V 4 bases, and 11 bases lay outside the gene matches. The CDR3 spells CASSFSGRGGRETQYF. CDR3 DNA sequence: TGTGCCAGCAGTTTCTCTGGGCGGGGGGGCCGCGAGACCCAGTACTTC.

V and J are TRBV5-1 and TRBJ2-5; maybe TRBD1 (5 bases). This CDR3 comprises 17 residues. Trimming cost V 2 bases and J 4 bases, with 21 bases left between them. CDR1 and CDR2 (germline): SGHRS, YFSETQ. The CDR3: CASSFPPTGPQGETQYF. The CDR3 coding sequence is TGCGCCAGCAGCTTTCCTCCAACAGGCCCCCAGGGAGAGACCCAGTACTTC.

The chain has TRBV9 and TRBJ1-2, with a weak D call TRBD1 (5 bases). Germline V CDR1 and CDR2: SGDLS, YYNGEE. This CDR3 contains 16 residues. With 3 bases removed from V and 1 base from J, the gap between germline ends came to 16 bases. In DNA, the CDR3 is TGTGCCAGCAGCGCCGGATTCGGGGACGGTAACTATGGCTACACCTTC. Its translation is CASSAGFGDGNYGYTF.

The rearrangement links TRBV3-1 (or the pseudogene TRBV3-2) to TRBJ2-3; no firm D call. The V gene lost 4 bases and the J gene lost 8 bases, with 16 bases spanning the gap. The germline CDR1 and CDR2 sequences are LGHDT and YNNKEL (reference sequence). The CDR3 is made up of 14 amino acids. The CDR3 coding sequence is TGTGCCAGCAGCCGCCCCCAGGCGTTTGGTACGCAGTATTTT. Translated, it gives CASSRPQAFGTQYF.